A single sample gave rise to the 18 T cell receptor beta chains below, sequenced in a study of T cell responses to AZD1222 COVID-19 vaccine. Repertoires were generated with immunoSEQ multiplex PCR, while TCRdb's copy carries only in-frame clones and drops some. The table shows more than 150,000 clones, with 85% to 90% occurring only once. The sequencing used peripheral blood, collected on day 0 of MenACWY control vaccination. The receptors come from an adult in good health.

This chain connects TRBV7-9 to TRBJ2-5; a possible D gene is TRBD1 (6 bases). CDR3 length equals 13 residues. The germline V gene encodes CDR1 SEHNR and CDR2 FQNEAQ (reference sequence). The V end lost 5 bases, the J end lost 4 bases, and 11 bases lay between the germline ends. The CDR3 reads CASSGTSLETQYF. In nucleotides, the CDR3 is TGTGCCAGCAGCGGGACAAGCCTAGAGACCCAGTACTTC.

This clone was seen a handful of times. The J gene is TRBJ1-2, the V gene TRBV2, with D tentatively TRBD1 (5 bases). Germline CDR1 reads SNHLY; CDR2 reads FYNNEI. Between the trimmed V and J ends, which lost 0 bases and 0 bases, there was a span of 11 bases. This CDR3 has 16 residues. DNA for the CDR3: TGTGCCAGCAGTGAAGCGGGGAAAGGGGCTAACTATGGCTACACCTTC. It specifies CASSEAGKGANYGYTF.

The CDR3 sequence is CASSVVVGQAGELFF. The CDR3 nucleotides are TGCGCCAGCAGCGTCGTGGTGGGACAGGCCGGGGAGCTGTTTTTT. V and J are TRBV5-1 and TRBJ2-2; 8 positions match TRBD1. Trimming removed 4 bases from V and 6 bases from J; junction bases left unmatched: 8. The CDR3 covers 15 residues. CDR1 and CDR2 from the germline V gene are SGHRS and YFSETQ.

The chain couples TRBV28 to TRBJ1-2; D is unclear. Germline CDR1 and CDR2: MDHEN and SYDVKM. This CDR3 spans 13 amino acids. V was cut by 4 bases and J by 5 bases, with 11 bases left in between. CDR3 coding DNA: TGTGCCAGCAGTTCCGAGGTACCATATGGCTACACCTTC. Translation: CASSSEVPYGYTF.

This chain uses TRBV10-3 with TRBJ2-2; D is uncertain. The CDR3 is 11 residues long. The germline CDR1 and CDR2 sequences are ENHRY and SYGVKD. The ends were cut back, 6 bases at V and 5 bases at J, with 4 bases in the middle. The CDR3 region is CAIRVTGELFF. CDR3 bases: TGTGCCATCAGAGTAACCGGGGAGCTGTTTTTT.

This clone was seen only a few times. The rearrangement uses TRBV5-4 and TRBJ1-1, with 9 bases matching TRBD1. Germline V gives CDR1 SGHNT, CDR2 YYREEE (reference sequence). V dropped 5 bases and J dropped 3; count of bases not matched to a gene: 2. The CDR3 length is 13 residues. CDR3 in DNA: TGTGCCAGCAGTCGGGACAGGGACACTGAAGCTTTCTTT. It yields the protein CASSRDRDTEAFF.

V gene TRBV11-1 combines with J gene TRBJ2-7, with TRBD1 as a possible D gene (6 bases). Germline values: CDR1 SGHAT, CDR2 FQDESV (reference sequence). V was cut by 5 bases and J by 4 bases, with 21 bases left in between. The CDR3 is made up of 16 amino acids. The CDR3 loop is CASSRGSGASGYEQYF. CDR3 sequence (DNA): TGTGCCAGCAGCAGGGGGTCGGGTGCGAGTGGATACGAGCAGTACTTC.

The gene calls are TRBV28 and TRBJ2-7; 7 nucleotides agree with TRBD2. CDR3 length: 12 residues. Germline trimming cut 7 bases from V and 0 bases from J; bases unmatched to any gene: 0. CDR1 is MDHEN, CDR2 SYDVKM, per germline. The CDR3 region is CASKRDSYEQYF. The CDR3 DNA reads as TGTGCCAGCAAGCGGGACTCCTACGAGCAGTACTTC.

The chain recombines TRBV20-1 with TRBJ2-7; no firm D call. CDR3 length: 10 amino acids. Germline V gene sequence: CDR1 DFQATT, CDR2 SNEGSKA (reference sequence). Between the trimmed V and J ends, which lost 6 bases and 5 bases, there was a span of 8 bases. For the CDR3, the DNA is TGCAGTGCAAAGAAGGACGAGCAGTACTTC. Amino acid sequence: CSAKKDEQYF.

The V and J genes are TRBV15 and TRBJ2-1, with D perhaps TRBD2 (6 bases). V dropped 1 base and J dropped 7 bases, with 11 bases sitting between them. This CDR3 spans 14 amino acids. Germline V gives CDR1 LNHNV, CDR2 YYDKDF (reference sequence). DNA for the CDR3: TGTGCCACCAGCAGAGGGGTGGAGGGTAATGAGCAGTTCTTC. Protein sequence: CATSRGVEGNEQFF.

The chain employs TRBV6-1 and TRBJ1-2; D might be TRBD1 (5 bases). The CDR3 contains 15 residues. V lost 3 bases and J 1 base, leaving 12 bases between the germline ends. Germline-derived CDR1 and CDR2 are MNHNS and SASEGT. The CDR3 spells CASSEGGGLNYGYTF. The CDR3 bases are TGTGCCAGCAGTGAGGGCGGGGGTCTTAACTATGGCTACACCTTC.

The genes are TRBV2 and TRBJ2-7; D is ambiguous. Germline V lookup: CDR1 SNHLY, CDR2 FYNNEI. The CDR3 totals 11 residues. V was cut by 4 bases and J by 6 bases, with 7 bases left in between. CDR3 residues: CASSGLGEQYF. In DNA form, the CDR3 reads TGTGCCAGCAGTGGGCTTGGCGAGCAGTACTTC.

The chain links TRBV6-5 to TRBJ2-2, with 8 bases lining up with TRBD1. The V and J ends lost 5 bases and 4 bases, in that order; junction bases with no gene match: 3. From germline, CDR1 is MNHEY and CDR2 SVGAGI. There are 14 residues in the CDR3. CDR3 residues: CASSLTGVTGELFF. For the CDR3, the DNA is TGTGCCAGCAGTCTGACAGGGGTCACCGGGGAGCTGTTTTTT.

The chain links TRBV11-2 to TRBJ1-3; D unresolved. V was trimmed by 1 base and J by 0 bases, leaving 7 bases between them. CDR3 size: 15 residues. Germline V lookup: CDR1 SGHAT, CDR2 FQNNGV. The CDR3 here is CASSLAYSSGNTIYF. The CDR3 DNA follows: TGTGCCAGCAGCTTAGCGTACAGCTCTGGAAACACCATATATTTT.

The rearrangement joins TRBV30 to TRBJ2-7; D ambiguous. This CDR3 contains 14 residues. Germline V gene lookup returns CDR1 GTSNPN and CDR2 SVGIG (reference sequence). V lost 0 bases, J lost 1 base, and 10 bases lay in between. The CDR3 bases are TGTGCCTGGAGTGTAGTGGACGGATCCTACGAGCAGTACTTC. Translating it yields CAWSVVDGSYEQYF.

The rearrangement joins TRBV7-6 to TRBJ2-7; D remains ambiguous. The V gene lost 5 bases and the J gene lost 7 bases, with 9 bases spanning the gap. CDR3 size: 11 residues. Germline values: CDR1 SGHVS, CDR2 FNYEAQ. In nucleotides, the CDR3 is TGTGCCAGCAGCCAAACGGAGGAGCAGTACTTC. It codes for CASSQTEEQYF.

The chain uses TRBV4-2 and TRBJ1-2; D remains ambiguous. The CDR3 extends over 13 amino acids. CDR1 LGHNA and CDR2 YNFKEQ come from the germline V gene. Trimming shortened V by 0 bases and J by 8 bases, and 10 bases separated the two germline ends. The CDR3 spells CASSQDPLRGYTF. The CDR3 bases are TGTGCCAGCAGCCAAGATCCGTTGCGGGGCTACACCTTC.

This chain joins TRBV5-6 and TRBJ1-3; D gene ambiguous. The CDR3 totals 15 residues. Germline CDR1 and CDR2: SGHDT and YYEEEE. Trimming took off 3 bases at V and 0 bases at J, with 10 bases between the two ends. CDR3 in DNA: TGTGCCAGCAGCTCGGTTGGTGGCTCTGGAAACACCATATATTTT. It encodes CASSSVGGSGNTIYF.